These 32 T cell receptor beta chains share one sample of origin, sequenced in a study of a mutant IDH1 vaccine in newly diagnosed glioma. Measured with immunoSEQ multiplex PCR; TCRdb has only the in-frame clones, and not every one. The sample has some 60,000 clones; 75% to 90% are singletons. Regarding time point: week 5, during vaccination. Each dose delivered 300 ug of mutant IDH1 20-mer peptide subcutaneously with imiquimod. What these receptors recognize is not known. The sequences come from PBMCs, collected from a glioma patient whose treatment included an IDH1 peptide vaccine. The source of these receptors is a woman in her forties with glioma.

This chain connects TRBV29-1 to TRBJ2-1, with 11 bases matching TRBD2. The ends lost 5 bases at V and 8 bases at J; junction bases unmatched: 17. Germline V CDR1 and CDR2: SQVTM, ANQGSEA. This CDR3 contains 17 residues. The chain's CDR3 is CSVLGVAGGPSPDEQFF. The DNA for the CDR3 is TGCAGCGTTCTCGGGGTAGCGGGGGGGCCGAGTCCAGATGAGCAGTTCTTC.

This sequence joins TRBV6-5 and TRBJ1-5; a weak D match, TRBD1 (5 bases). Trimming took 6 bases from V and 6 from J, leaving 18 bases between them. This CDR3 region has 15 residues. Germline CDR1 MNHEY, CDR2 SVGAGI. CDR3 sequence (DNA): TGTGCCAGCAGGCGGGACGCAGGGTTCGGTCAGCCCCAGCATTTT. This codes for CASRRDAGFGQPQHF.

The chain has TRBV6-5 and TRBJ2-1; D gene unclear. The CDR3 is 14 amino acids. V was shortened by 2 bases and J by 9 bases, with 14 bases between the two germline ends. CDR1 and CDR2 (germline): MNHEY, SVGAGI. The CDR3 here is CASSYPPKASEQFF. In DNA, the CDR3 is TGTGCCAGCAGTTACCCCCCCAAGGCTAGTGAGCAGTTCTTC.

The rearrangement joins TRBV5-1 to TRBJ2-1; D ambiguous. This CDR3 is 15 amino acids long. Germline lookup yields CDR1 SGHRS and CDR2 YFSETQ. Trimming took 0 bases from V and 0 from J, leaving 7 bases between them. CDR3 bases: TGCGCCAGCAGCTTGGAGGGTAGCTCCTACAATGAGCAGTTCTTC. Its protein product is CASSLEGSSYNEQFF. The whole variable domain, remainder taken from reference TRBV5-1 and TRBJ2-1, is KAGVTQTPRYLIKTRGQQVTLSCSPISGHRSVSWYQQTPGQGLQFLFEYFSETQRNKGNFPGRFSGRQFSNSRSEMNVSTLELGDSALYLCASSLEGSSYNEQFFGPGTRLTVL.

DNA for the CDR3: TGTGCCAGCAGTGCGGGACTAGCGGGCTACAATGAGCAGTTCTTC. Amino acid sequence: CASSAGLAGYNEQFF. The genes are TRBV2 and TRBJ2-1; TRBD2 agrees at 12 bases. The CDR3 is 15 residues long. CDR1 SNHLY and CDR2 FYNNEI come from the germline V gene. The V segment lost 4 bases and the J segment 3 bases; nucleotides outside the gene matches: 1.

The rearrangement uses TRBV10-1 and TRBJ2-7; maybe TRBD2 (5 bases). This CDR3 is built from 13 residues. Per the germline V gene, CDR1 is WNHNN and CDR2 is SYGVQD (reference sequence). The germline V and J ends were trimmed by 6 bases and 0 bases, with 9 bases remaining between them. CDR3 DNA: TGCGCCAGCAGCAGAGGGAACTCCTACGAGCAGTACTTC. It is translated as CASSRGNSYEQYF.

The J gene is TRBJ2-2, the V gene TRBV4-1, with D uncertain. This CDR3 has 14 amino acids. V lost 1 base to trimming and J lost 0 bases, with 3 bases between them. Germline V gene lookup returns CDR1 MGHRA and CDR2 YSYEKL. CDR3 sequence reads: CASSQGANTGELFF. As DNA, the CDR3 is TGCGCCAGCAGCCAAGGCGCGAACACCGGGGAGCTGTTTTTT.

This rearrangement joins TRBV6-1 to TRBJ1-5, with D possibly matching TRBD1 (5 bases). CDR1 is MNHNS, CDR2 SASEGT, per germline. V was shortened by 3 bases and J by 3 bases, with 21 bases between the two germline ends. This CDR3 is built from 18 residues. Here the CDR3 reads CASSDPRQLALLNQPQHF. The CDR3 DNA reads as TGTGCCAGCAGTGACCCACGACAGTTAGCGTTACTCAATCAGCCCCAGCATTTT.

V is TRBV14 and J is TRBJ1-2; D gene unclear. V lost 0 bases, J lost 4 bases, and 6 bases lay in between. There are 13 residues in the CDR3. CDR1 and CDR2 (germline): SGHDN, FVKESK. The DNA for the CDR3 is TGTGCCAGCAGCCAAGATTCCAGCTATGGCTACACCTTC. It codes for CASSQDSSYGYTF. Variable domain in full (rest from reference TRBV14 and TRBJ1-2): EAGVTQFPSHSVIEKGQTVTLRCDPISGHDNLYWYRRVMGKEIKFLLHFVKESKQDESGMPNNRFLAERTGGTYSTLKVQPAELEDSGVYFCASSQDSSYGYTFGSGTRLTVV.

CDR3 residues: CASSQGRGWYNEQFF. The CDR3 nucleotides read TGCGCCAGCAGCCAAGGGCGGGGCTGGTACAATGAGCAGTTCTTC. V is TRBV4-1 and J is TRBJ2-1, with TRBD2 as a possible D gene (6 bases). With 1 base removed from V and 4 bases from J, the gap between germline ends came to 11 bases. The CDR3 length is 15 residues. CDR1 is MGHRA and CDR2 is YSYEKL in the germline V gene.

Here the CDR3 reads CASSPVPGHTRGELFF. CDR3 sequence (DNA): TGTGCCAGCTCACCTGTCCCGGGACACACCCGAGGGGAGCTGTTTTTT. The V call is TRBV18, the J call TRBJ2-2, with D tentatively TRBD1 (6 bases). Germline values: CDR1 KGHSH, CDR2 LQKENI. The CDR3 sequence is 16 residues long. The germline V and J ends were trimmed by 3 bases and 8 bases, with 19 bases remaining between them.

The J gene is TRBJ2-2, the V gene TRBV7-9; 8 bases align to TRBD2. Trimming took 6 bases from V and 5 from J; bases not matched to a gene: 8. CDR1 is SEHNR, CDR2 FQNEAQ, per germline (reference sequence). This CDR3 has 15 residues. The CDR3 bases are TGTGCCAGCAGTTGGACTAGCCCGTATACCGGGGAGCTGTTTTTT. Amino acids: CASSWTSPYTGELFF.

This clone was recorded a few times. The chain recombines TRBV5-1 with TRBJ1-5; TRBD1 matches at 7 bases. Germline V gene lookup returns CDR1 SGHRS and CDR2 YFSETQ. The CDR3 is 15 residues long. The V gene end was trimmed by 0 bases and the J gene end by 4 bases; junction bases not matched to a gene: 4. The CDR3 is CASSLEGATNQPQHF. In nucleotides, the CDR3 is TGCGCCAGCAGCTTGGAGGGGGCGACTAATCAGCCCCAGCATTTT. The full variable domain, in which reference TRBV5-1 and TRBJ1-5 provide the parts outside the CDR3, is KAGVTQTPRYLIKTRGQQVTLSCSPISGHRSVSWYQQTPGQGLQFLFEYFSETQRNKGNFPGRFSGRQFSNSRSEMNVSTLELGDSALYLCASSLEGATNQPQHFGDGTRLSIL.

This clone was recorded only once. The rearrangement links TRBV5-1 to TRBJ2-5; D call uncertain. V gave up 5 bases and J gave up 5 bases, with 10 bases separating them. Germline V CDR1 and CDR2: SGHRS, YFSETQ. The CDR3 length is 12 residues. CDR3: CASRLGTETQYF. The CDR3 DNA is TGCGCCAGCAGACTTGGAACCGAGACCCAGTACTTC.

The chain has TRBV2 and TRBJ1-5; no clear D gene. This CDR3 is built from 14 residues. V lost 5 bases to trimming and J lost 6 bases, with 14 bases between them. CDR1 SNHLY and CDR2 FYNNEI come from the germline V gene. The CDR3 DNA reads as TGTGCCAGCAGTCCCCGGGTCTCAGTTCAGCCCCAGCATTTT. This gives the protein CASSPRVSVQPQHF.

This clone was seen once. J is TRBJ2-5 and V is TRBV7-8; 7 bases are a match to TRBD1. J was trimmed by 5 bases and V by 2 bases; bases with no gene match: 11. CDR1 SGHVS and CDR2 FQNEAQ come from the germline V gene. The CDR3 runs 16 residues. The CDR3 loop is CASSLMTGFGVETQYF. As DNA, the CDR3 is TGTGCCAGCAGCTTAATGACAGGGTTCGGCGTGGAGACCCAGTACTTC.

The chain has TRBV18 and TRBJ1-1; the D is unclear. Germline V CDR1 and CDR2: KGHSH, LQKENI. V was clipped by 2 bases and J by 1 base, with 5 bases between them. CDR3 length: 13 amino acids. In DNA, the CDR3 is TGTGCCAGCTCACCAGGACCGAACACTGAAGCTTTCTTT. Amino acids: CASSPGPNTEAFF.

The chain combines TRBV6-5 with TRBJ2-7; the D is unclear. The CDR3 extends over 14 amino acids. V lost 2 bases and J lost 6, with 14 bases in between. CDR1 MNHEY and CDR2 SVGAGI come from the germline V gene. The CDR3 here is CASSYGRILSEQYF. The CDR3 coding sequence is TGTGCCAGCAGTTACGGTCGGATACTAAGCGAGCAGTACTTC.

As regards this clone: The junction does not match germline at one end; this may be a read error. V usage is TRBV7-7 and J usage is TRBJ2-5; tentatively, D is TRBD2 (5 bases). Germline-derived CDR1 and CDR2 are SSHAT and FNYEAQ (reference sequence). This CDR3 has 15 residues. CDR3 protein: CASSLSVGVGETQYF. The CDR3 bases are TGTGCTAGCAGCCTGTCGGTCGGGGTTGGGGAGACCCAGTACTTC.

The CDR3 nucleotides are TGTGCCAGTAGTATAAAAGTCGGATGGGGCAATCAGCCCCAGCATTTT. It specifies CASSIKVGWGNQPQHF. The chain employs TRBV19 and TRBJ1-5; no definite D call. V was shortened by 2 bases and J by 2 bases, with 13 bases between the two germline ends. This CDR3 is built from 16 residues. Germline V gene sequence: CDR1 LNHDA, CDR2 SQIVND (reference sequence).

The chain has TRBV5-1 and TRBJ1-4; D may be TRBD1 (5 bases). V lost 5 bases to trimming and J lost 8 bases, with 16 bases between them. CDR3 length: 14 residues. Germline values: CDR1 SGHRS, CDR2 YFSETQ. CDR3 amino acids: CASRENSWDEKLFF. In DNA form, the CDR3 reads TGCGCCAGCAGGGAGAACAGTTGGGACGAAAAACTGTTTTTT.

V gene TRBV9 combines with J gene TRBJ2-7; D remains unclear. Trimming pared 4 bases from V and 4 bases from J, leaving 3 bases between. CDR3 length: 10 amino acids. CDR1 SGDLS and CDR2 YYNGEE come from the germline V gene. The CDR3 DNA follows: TGTGCCAGCAGCACTTACGAGCAGTACTTC. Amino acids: CASSTYEQYF.

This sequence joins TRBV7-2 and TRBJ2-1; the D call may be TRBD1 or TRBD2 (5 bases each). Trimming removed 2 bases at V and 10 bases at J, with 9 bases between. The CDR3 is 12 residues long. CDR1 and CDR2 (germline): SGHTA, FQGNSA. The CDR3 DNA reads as TGTGCCAGCAGCTTACGGGGCTGGGAGCAGTTCTTC. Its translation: CASSLRGWEQFF.

The CDR3 sequence is CASSHGTGTSTDTQYF. CDR3 bases: TGCGCCAGCAGCCACGGGACAGGGACTAGCACAGATACGCAGTATTTT. This chain joins TRBV4-3 and TRBJ2-3, with 9 positions matching TRBD1. In germline, CDR1 is LGHNA, CDR2 YSLEER. The CDR3 covers 16 residues. Germline trimming cut 3 bases from V and 0 bases from J; bases unmatched to any gene: 4.

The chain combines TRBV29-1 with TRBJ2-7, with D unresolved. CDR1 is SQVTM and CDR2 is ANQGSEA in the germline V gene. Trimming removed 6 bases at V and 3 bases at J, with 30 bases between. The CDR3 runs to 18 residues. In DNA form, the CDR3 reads TGCAGCGTGCTCGTATACGTCAGGTCCCCCCTCTGGCACTACGAGCAGTACTTC. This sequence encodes CSVLVYVRSPLWHYEQYF.

The CDR3 protein is CASSYRDVGANVLTF. DNA of the CDR3: TGTGCCAGCAGCTACCGGGACGTGGGTGCCAACGTCCTGACTTTC. V is TRBV7-8 and J is TRBJ2-6, with D perhaps matching TRBD1 or TRBD2 (5 bases each). CDR3 length equals 15 residues. Trimming shortened V by 4 bases and J by 7 bases, and 14 bases separated the two germline ends. Germline V gene sequence: CDR1 SGHVS, CDR2 FQNEAQ. The full variable domain, completed using reference TRBV7-8 and TRBJ2-6, is GAGVSQSPRYKVAKRGQDVALRCDPISGHVSLFWYQQALGQGPEFLTYFQNEAQLDKSGLPSDRFFAERPEGSVSTLKIQRTQQEDSAVYLCASSYRDVGANVLTFGAGSRLTVL.

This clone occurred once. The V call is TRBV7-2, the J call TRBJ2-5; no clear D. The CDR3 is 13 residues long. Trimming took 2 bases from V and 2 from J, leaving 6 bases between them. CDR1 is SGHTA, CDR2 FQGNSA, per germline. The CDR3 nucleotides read TGTGCCAGCAGCTTAAACAGACAAGAGACCCAGTACTTC. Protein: CASSLNRQETQYF.

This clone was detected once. The CDR3 sequence is CASSQGDSQETQYF. The DNA of the CDR3 is TGTGCCAGCAGCCAAGGGGACAGCCAAGAGACCCAGTACTTC. The chain couples TRBV4-2 to TRBJ2-5; 7 positions match TRBD1. The CDR3 covers 14 residues. CDR1 LGHNA and CDR2 YNFKEQ come from the germline V gene. V lost 1 base, J lost 1 base, and 0 bases stayed unmatched.

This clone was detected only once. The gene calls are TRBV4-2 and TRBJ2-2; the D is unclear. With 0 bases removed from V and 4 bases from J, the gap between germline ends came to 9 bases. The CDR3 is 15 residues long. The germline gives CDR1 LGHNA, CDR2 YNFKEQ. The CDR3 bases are TGTGCCAGCAGCCAAGACCTCACGGGCACCGGGGAGCTGTTTTTT. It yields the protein CASSQDLTGTGELFF.

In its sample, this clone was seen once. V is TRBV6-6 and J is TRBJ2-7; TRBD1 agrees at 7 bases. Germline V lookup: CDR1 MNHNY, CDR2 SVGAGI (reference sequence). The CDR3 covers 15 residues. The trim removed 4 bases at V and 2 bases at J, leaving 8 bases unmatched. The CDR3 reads CASSSSDRAAYEQYF. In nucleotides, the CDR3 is TGTGCCAGCAGTTCCTCCGACAGGGCGGCCTACGAGCAGTACTTC.

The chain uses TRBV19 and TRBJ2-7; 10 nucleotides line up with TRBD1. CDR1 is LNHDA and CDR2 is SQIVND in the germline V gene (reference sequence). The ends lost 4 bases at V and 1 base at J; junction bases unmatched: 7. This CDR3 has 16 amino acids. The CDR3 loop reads CASSTWGQGPSYEQYF. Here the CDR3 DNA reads TGTGCCAGTAGTACCTGGGGACAGGGGCCTTCCTACGAGCAGTACTTC. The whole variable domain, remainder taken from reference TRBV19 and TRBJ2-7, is DGGITQSPKYLFRKEGQNVTLSCEQNLNHDAMYWYRQDPGQGLRLIYYSQIVNDFQKGDIAEGYSVSREKKESFPLTVTSAQKNPTAFYLCASSTWGQGPSYEQYFGPGTRLTVT.

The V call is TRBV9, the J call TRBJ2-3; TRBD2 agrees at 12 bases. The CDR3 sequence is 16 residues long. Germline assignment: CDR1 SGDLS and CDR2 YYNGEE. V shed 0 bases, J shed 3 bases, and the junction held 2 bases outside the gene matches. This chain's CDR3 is CASSVALAGGTDTQYF. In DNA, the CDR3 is TGTGCCAGCAGCGTAGCCCTAGCGGGAGGGACAGATACGCAGTATTTT.